These 7 T cell receptor beta chains were all obtained from the same sample, sequenced in a study of CD8 T cells in ankylosing spondylitis. Each CDR3 protein is one row after TCRdb ran MiXCR on the 5' RACE reads. Altogether more than 150,000 distinct CDR3 sequences are present, 18% being singletons, with the ten largest covering 4.3%. Sequencing was done on a sample of blood, either unsorted or a sorted T cell fraction (not recorded which). These receptors originate from a male donor between 10 and 30 years old with ankylosing spondylitis or in good health (not recorded which).

Many counts were recorded for this clonotype. The rearrangement uses TRBV2 and TRBJ1-3; 7 bases agree with TRBD1. CDR3 length: 15 amino acids. J lost 0 bases, V lost 7 bases, and 6 bases had no gene match. Germline V lookup: CDR1 SNHLY, CDR2 FYNNEI. In DNA, the CDR3 is TGTGCCAGCATTCGGACAGGCCACTCTGGAAACACCATATATTTT. This translates into CASIRTGHSGNTIYF.

This clonotype was seen ten or more times. The genes are TRBV20-1 and TRBJ1-5, with 7 bases lining up with TRBD1. CDR3 length equals 15 residues. The germline gives CDR1 DFQATT, CDR2 SNEGSKA (reference sequence). V shed 0 bases, J shed 1 base, and the junction held 3 bases outside the gene matches. DNA for the CDR3: TGCAGTGCTAGAGATCAGGGGGGGAGCAATCAGCCCCAGCATTTT. Protein: CSARDQGGSNQPQHF.

This clonotype has ten or more counts. The V gene is TRBV5-1, the J gene TRBJ2-1; 12 bases agree with TRBD2. Unmatched junction bases numbered 8, after V lost 4 bases and J lost 9 bases. This CDR3 is built from 15 residues. Germline CDR1 and CDR2: SGHRS and YFSETQ. The CDR3 DNA reads TGCGCCAGCAGCCCACGACTAGCGGGAGACTTTGAGCAGTTCTTC. It codes for CASSPRLAGDFEQFF.

This clonotype has a handful of counts. This sequence joins TRBV30 and TRBJ2-1; 10 positions match TRBD2. This CDR3 region has 17 residues. In germline, CDR1 is GTSNPN, CDR2 SVGIG (reference sequence). The trim removed 3 bases at V and 1 base at J, leaving 9 bases unmatched. As DNA, the CDR3 is TGTGCCTGGAGAGTGATGCTAGCGGGAGAATCCTACAATGAGCAGTTCTTC. The encoded protein is CAWRVMLAGESYNEQFF. Looking up the rest from reference TRBV30 and TRBJ2-1 gives the full variable domain: SQTIHQWPATLVQPVGSPLSLECTVEGTSNPNLYWYRQAAGRGLQLLFYSVGIGQISSEVPQNLSASRPQDRQFILSSKKLLLSDSGFYLCAWRVMLAGESYNEQFFGPGTRLTVL.

This clonotype was observed many times. The chain recombines TRBV6-2 or TRBV6-3 with TRBJ2-7, with TRBD1 as a possible D gene (6 bases). CDR3 length: 14 residues. Germline V CDR1 and CDR2: MNHEY, SVGEGT. Trimming left V 0 bases short and J 5 bases short, with 11 bases between. CDR3 residues: CASSYSAGVHEQYF. CDR3 coding DNA: TGTGCCAGCAGTTACTCTGCAGGGGTCCACGAGCAGTACTTC.

The V gene is TRBV12-3 or TRBV12-4, the J gene TRBJ2-7; unclear D gene. The CDR3 contains 16 residues. With 6 bases removed from V and 6 bases from J, the gap between germline ends came to 24 bases. Here the CDR3 reads CASRPSESVLTGEQYF. The CDR3 DNA is TGTGCCAGCAGACCGTCGGAGAGCGTACTAACTGGCGAGCAGTACTTC.

This clonotype has more than one count but fewer than ten. V and J are TRBV7-6 and TRBJ2-2; D not certain. Germline lookup yields CDR1 SGHVS and CDR2 FNYEAQ. Trimming pared 8 bases from V and 3 bases from J, leaving 4 bases between. The CDR3 length is 11 residues. CDR3 DNA sequence: TGTGCCAGCGCGTACACCGGGGAGCTGTTTTTT. Translated: CASAYTGELFF.